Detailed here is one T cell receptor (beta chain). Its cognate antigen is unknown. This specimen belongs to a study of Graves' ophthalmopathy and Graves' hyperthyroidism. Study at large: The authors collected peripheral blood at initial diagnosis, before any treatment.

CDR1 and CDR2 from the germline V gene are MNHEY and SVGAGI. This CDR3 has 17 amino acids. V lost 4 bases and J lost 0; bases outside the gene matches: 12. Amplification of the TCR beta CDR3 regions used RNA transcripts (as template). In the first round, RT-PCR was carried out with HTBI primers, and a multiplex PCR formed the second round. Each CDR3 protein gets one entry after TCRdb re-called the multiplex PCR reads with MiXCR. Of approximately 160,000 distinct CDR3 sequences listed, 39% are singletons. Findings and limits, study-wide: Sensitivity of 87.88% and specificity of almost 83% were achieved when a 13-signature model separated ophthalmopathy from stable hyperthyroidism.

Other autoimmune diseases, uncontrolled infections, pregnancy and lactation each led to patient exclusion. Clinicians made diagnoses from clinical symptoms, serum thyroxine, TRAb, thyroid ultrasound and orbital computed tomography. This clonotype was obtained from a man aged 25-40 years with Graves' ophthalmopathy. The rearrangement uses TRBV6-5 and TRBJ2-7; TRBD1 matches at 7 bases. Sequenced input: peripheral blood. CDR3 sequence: CASSSRTTGYGSYEQYF. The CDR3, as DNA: TGTGCCAGCAGTTCTAGAACGACAGGGTACGGCTCCTACGAGCAGTACTTC.